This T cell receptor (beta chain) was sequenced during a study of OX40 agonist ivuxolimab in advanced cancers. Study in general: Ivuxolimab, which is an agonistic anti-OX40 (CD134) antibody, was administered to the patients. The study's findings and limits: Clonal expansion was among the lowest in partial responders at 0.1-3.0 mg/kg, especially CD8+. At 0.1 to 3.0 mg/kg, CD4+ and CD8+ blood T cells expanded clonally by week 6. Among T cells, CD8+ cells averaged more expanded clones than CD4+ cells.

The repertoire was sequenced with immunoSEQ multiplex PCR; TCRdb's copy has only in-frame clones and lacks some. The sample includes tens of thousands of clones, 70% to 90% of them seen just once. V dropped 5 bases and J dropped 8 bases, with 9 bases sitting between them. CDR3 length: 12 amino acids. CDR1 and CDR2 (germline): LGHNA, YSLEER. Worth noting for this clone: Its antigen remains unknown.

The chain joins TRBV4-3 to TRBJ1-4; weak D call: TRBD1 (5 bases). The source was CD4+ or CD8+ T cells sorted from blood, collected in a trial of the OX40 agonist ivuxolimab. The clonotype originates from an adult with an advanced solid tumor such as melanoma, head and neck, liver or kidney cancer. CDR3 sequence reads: CASSEEGEKLFF. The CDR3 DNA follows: TGCGCCAGCAGCGAGGAGGGGGAAAAACTGTTTTTT.